This TCR beta chain was profiled in a study of T-cell reconstitution after alpha-beta-depleted transplantation in children. Unique molecular identifiers featured in how the TCRbeta library was prepared. TCRdb reprocessed the PCR reads with MiXCR, giving one entry per CDR3 protein. The sample records hundreds of thousands of distinct CDR3 sequences, around 13% being singletons. J gave up 3 bases and V 0 bases, and 8 bases lay outside the gene matches. The CDR3 runs to 16 residues. Germline CDR1 is LGHNA and CDR2 is YSLEER. This clonotype was recorded many times. The chain links TRBV4-3 to TRBJ2-7; 7 positions match TRBD2. This specimen consisted of PBMCs from the stem cell graft donor, obtained from the stem cell graft. The receptor's source is a human donor who donated a stem cell graft to a child with acute lymphoblastic leukemia. The CDR3 loop is CASSQEFAGASYEQYF. In DNA form, the CDR3 reads TGCGCCAGCAGCCAAGAATTCGCGGGAGCTAGCTACGAGCAGTACTTC.